The 9 T cell receptor beta chains reported below all come from one sample, sequenced in a study of CD8+ T cells in alopecia areata. Extraction of RNA preceded its reverse transcription into cDNA, which served as the sequencing template. The repertoire was sequenced with immunoSEQ multiplex PCR; TCRdb's copy has only in-frame clones and lacks some. The data show 120,000 or so clones, roughly 58% seen once. Treatment: oral pan-JAK inhibitor, 5-10 mg twice daily. Sequences were derived from CD8+ T cells sorted from blood, sampled at week 4, from a patient treated with tofacitinib. The origin of the receptors is a human donor with alopecia areata.

In its sample, this clone ranks as medium-sized (0.01 to 0.1%). Compared with germline, one end of the junction differs, possibly owing to a read error. J is TRBJ1-2 and V is TRBV7-2; 10 positions agree with TRBD1. The CDR3 has 16 residues. CDR1 SGHTA and CDR2 FQGNSA come from the germline V gene. CDR3 residues: CASSAPIGQGVYVYTF. Written as DNA, the CDR3 is TGTGCCAGCAGCGCACCTATCGGACAGGGGGTTTATGTCTACACCTTC.

The J gene is TRBJ1-2, the V gene TRBV9; maybe TRBD1 (6 bases). V dropped 3 bases and J dropped 4 bases, with 10 bases sitting between them. Germline-derived CDR1 and CDR2 are SGDLS and YYNGEE. The CDR3 loop spans 13 amino acids. CDR3 sequence (DNA): TGTGCCAGCAGCGGCGGGGGCCTCTATGGCTACACCTTC. Amino acids: CASSGGGLYGYTF.

V usage is TRBV7-9 and J usage is TRBJ2-5; TRBD1 agrees at 8 bases. V shed 3 bases and J 5 bases; nucleotides not matched to a gene: 14. CDR1 SEHNR and CDR2 FQNEAQ come from the germline V gene (reference sequence). The CDR3 length is 17 residues. The CDR3 DNA reads as TGTGCCAGCAGCTTGTGGGATTTTCAGGGGGCGCGGGAGACCCAGTACTTC. Translated: CASSLWDFQGARETQYF. Full variable domain (missing parts from reference TRBV7-9 and TRBJ2-5): DTGVSQNPRHKITKRGQNVTFRCDPISEHNRLYWYRQTLGQGPEFLTYFQNEAQLEKSRLLSDRFSAERPKGSFSTLEIQRTEQGDSAMYLCASSLWDFQGARETQYFGPGTRLLVL.

This rearrangement joins TRBV13 to TRBJ1-1, with TRBD1 as a possible D gene (6 bases). CDR3 size: 12 residues. Trimming removed 5 bases at V and 8 bases at J, with 12 bases between. The germline V gene encodes CDR1 PRHDT and CDR2 FYEKMQ (reference sequence). CDR3 residues: CASSQGPEEAFF. Here the CDR3 DNA reads TGTGCCAGCAGCCAGGGGCCCGAGGAAGCTTTCTTT.

The rearrangement links TRBV29-1 to TRBJ2-7, with TRBD1 matching 8 bases. V was pared by 4 bases and J by 3 bases, with 5 bases of the junction left unmatched. CDR1 SQVTM and CDR2 ANQGSEA come from the germline V gene. The CDR3 sequence is 13 residues long. CDR3 sequence (DNA): TGCAGCGTTGGGACAGGGAAAGGCTACGAGCAGTACTTC. The encoded protein is CSVGTGKGYEQYF.

The rearrangement uses TRBV9 and TRBJ1-4, with 10 bases aligning to TRBD1. The CDR3 extends over 16 amino acids. Germline loops: CDR1 SGDLS, CDR2 YYNGEE. J lost 6 bases, V lost 3 bases, and 8 bases had no gene match. CDR3 in amino acids: CASSAGQGGTDEKLFF. The CDR3 DNA is TGTGCCAGCAGCGCTGGACAGGGGGGCACGGATGAAAAACTGTTTTTT.

This clone was seen only a few times. The chain has TRBV6-1 and TRBJ2-2; no firm D call. CDR3 length: 16 residues. Germline assignment: CDR1 MNHNS and CDR2 SASEGT. V shed 1 base and J shed 1 base, with 10 bases lying between them. The CDR3 nucleotides read TGTGCCAGCAGTGAAGGAGGAAACTGGAACACCGGGGAGCTGTTTTTT. Its translation is CASSEGGNWNTGELFF.

On this clone: An end of the junction does not agree with germline; a read error may underlie this. CDR3 sequence: CASSAFRDPLSETQYF. CDR3 bases: TGTGCCAGCAGCGCGTTCCGGGACCCCTTATCAGAGACGCAGTATTTT. The chain carries TRBV7-9 and TRBJ2-3; either TRBD1 or TRBD2 may fit D (5 bases each). Germline CDR1 and CDR2: SEHNR and FQNEAQ (reference sequence). This CDR3 spans 16 amino acids.

The chain uses TRBV29-1 and TRBJ1-1; no firm D call. The CDR3 runs 13 residues. The V gene lost 3 bases and the J gene lost 0 bases, with 8 bases spanning the gap. Germline V gene lookup returns CDR1 SQVTM and CDR2 ANQGSEA. In DNA, the CDR3 is TGCAGCGTTGATGAGGCCATGAACACTGAAGCTTTCTTT. This encodes CSVDEAMNTEAFF.